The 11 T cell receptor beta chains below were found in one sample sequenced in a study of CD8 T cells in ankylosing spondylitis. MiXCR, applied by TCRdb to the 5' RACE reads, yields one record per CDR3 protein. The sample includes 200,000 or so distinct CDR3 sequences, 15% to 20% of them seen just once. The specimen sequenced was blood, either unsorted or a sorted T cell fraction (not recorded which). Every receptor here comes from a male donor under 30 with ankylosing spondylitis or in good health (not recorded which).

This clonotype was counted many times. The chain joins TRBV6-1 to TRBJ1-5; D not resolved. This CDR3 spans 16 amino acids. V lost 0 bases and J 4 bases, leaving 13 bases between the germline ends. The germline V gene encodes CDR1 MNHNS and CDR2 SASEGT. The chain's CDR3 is CASSEAQDLRNQPQHF. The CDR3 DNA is TGTGCCAGCAGTGAAGCTCAGGACCTAAGAAATCAGCCCCAGCATTTT.

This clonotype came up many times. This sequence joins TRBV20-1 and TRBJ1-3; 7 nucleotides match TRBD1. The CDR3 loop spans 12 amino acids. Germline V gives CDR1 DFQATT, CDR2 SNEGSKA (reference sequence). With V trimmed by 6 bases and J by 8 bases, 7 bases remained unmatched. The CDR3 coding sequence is TGCAGTGCGGCCAGGGGGGAAGACACCATATATTTT. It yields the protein CSAARGEDTIYF.

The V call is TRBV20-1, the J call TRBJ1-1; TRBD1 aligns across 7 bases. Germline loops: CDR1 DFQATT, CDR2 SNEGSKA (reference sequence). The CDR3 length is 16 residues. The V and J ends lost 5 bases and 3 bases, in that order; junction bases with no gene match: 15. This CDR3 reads CSAAQGGGAMDTEAFF. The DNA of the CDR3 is TGCAGTGCTGCCCAAGGAGGGGGCGCGATGGACACTGAAGCTTTCTTT.

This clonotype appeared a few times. The CDR3 spells CASSLHRDNEQFF. The CDR3, as DNA: TGTGCCAGCAGCTTACACCGGGACAATGAGCAGTTCTTC. The chain couples TRBV11-2 to TRBJ2-1; no reliable D call. The germline V gene encodes CDR1 SGHAT and CDR2 FQNNGV. The V end lost 2 bases, the J end lost 5 bases, and 7 bases lay between the germline ends. This CDR3 is 13 amino acids long.

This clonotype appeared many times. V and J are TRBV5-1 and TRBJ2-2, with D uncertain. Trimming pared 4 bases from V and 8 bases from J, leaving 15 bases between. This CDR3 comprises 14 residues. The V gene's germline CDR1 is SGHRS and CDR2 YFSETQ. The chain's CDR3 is CASSPPGGEGELFF. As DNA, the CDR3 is TGCGCCAGCAGCCCACCGGGCGGAGAGGGGGAGCTGTTTTTT.

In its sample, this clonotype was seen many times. CDR3 sequence reads: CASSLDPDSPNTGELFF. CDR3 bases: TGTGCCAGCAGCTTAGACCCGGACAGCCCAAACACCGGGGAGCTGTTTTTT. The rearrangement joins TRBV7-8 to TRBJ2-2, with D possibly matching TRBD1 (6 bases). The CDR3 length is 17 residues. With 1 base removed from V and 2 bases from J, the gap between germline ends came to 14 bases. Looked up from germline, CDR1 is SGHVS and CDR2 is FQNEAQ.

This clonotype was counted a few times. CDR3 DNA: TGTGCCAGCAGACGGACCACGGAGGGGGTTACGCAGTATTTT. Translating gives CASRRTTEGVTQYF. V is TRBV3-1 and J is TRBJ2-3; TRBD1 or TRBD2 may be the D gene (6 bases each). The CDR3 is 14 residues long. Trimming shortened V by 6 bases and J by 8 bases, and 18 bases separated the two germline ends. Germline CDR1 LGHDT, CDR2 YNNKEL (reference sequence).

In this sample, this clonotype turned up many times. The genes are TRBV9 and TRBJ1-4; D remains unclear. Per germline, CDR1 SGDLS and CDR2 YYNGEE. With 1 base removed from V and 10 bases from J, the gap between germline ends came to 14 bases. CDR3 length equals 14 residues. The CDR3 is CASSVRSTKGKLFF. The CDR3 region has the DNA TGTGCCAGCAGCGTAAGGTCCACGAAGGGAAAACTGTTTTTT.

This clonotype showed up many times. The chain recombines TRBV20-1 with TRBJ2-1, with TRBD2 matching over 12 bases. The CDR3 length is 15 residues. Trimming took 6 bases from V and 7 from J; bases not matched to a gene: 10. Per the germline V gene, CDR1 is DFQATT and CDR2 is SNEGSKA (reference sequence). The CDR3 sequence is CSAAEGLAGRNEQFF. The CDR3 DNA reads TGCAGTGCGGCCGAAGGACTAGCGGGAAGAAATGAGCAGTTCTTC.

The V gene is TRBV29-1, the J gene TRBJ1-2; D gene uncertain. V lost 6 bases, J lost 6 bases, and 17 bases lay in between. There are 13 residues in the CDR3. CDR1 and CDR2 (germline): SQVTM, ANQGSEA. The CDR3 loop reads CSVLPGYKDGYTF. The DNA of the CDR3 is TGCAGCGTCTTACCGGGCTATAAGGATGGCTACACCTTC.

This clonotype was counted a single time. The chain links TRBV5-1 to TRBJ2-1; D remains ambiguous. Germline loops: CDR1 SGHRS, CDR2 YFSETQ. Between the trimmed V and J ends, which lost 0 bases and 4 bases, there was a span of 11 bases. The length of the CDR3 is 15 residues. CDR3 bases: TGCGCCAGCAGCTTGGAACGCATAATATACAATGAGCAGTTCTTC. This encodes CASSLERIIYNEQFF.